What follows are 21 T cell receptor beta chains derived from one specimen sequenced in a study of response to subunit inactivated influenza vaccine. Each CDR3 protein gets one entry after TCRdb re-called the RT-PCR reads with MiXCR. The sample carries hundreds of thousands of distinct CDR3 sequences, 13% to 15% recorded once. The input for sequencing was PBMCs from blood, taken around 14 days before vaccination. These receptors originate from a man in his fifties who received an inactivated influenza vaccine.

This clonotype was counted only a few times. The CDR3 bases are TGTGCCAGCAGCTCCGATAGCGGTTTACTCACAGATACGCAGTATTTT. This sequence encodes CASSSDSGLLTDTQYF. The chain joins TRBV7-2 to TRBJ2-3; D is possibly TRBD2 (6 bases). The CDR3 totals 16 residues. The V end lost 4 bases, the J end lost 2 bases, and 16 bases lay between the germline ends. Germline V gives CDR1 SGHTA, CDR2 FQGNSA.

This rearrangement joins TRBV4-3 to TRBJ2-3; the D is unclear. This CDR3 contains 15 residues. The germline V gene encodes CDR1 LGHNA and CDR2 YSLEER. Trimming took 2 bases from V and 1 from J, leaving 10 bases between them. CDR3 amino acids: CASSQTIVGTDTQYF. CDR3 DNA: TGCGCCAGCAGCCAAACAATTGTTGGCACAGATACGCAGTATTTT.

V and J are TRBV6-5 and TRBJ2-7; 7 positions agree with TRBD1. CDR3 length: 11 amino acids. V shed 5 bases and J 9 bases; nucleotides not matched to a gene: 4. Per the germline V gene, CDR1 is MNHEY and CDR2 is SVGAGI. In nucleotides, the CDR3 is TGTGCCAGCAGTACCCGGGACAGGCAGTACTTC. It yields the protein CASSTRDRQYF.

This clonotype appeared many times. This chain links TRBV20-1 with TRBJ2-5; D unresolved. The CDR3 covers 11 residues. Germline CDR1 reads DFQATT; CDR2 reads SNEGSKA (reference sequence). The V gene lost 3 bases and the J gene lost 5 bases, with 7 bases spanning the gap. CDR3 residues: CSARERETQYF. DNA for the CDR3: TGCAGTGCTAGGGAGAGGGAGACCCAGTACTTC.

The CDR3 sequence is CASSILLPRPGQINSPLHF. The CDR3 DNA follows: TGTGCCAGTAGTATCCTTTTGCCTCGACCGGGACAGATAAATTCACCCCTCCACTTT. The chain couples TRBV19 to TRBJ1-6; 7 bases align to TRBD1. The V and J ends lost 3 bases and 7 bases, in that order; junction bases with no gene match: 18. The germline V gene has CDR1 LNHDA and CDR2 SQIVND (reference sequence). The CDR3 spans 19 residues. Drawing the rest from reference TRBV19 and TRBJ1-6, the complete variable domain is DGGITQSPKYLFRKEGQNVTLSCEQNLNHDAMYWYRQDPGQGLRLIYYSQIVNDFQKGDIAEGYSVSREKKESFPLTVTSAQKNPTAFYLCASSILLPRPGQINSPLHFGNGTRLTVT.

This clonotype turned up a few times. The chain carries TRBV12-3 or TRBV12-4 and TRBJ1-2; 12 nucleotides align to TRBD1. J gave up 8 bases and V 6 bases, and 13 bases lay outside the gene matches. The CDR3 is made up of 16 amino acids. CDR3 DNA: TGTGCCAGCAGCCACCCCGGGACAGGGGGCTCGGGCGGCTACACCTTC. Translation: CASSHPGTGGSGGYTF.

The CDR3 nucleotides read TGCAGTGCTCCGACAGTATACCAAGAGACCCAGTACTTC. It specifies CSAPTVYQETQYF. V usage is TRBV20-1 and J usage is TRBJ2-5, with a weak D call TRBD1 (5 bases). Trimming left V 5 bases short and J 0 bases short, with 10 bases between. The germline V gene encodes CDR1 DFQATT and CDR2 SNEGSKA (reference sequence). This CDR3 region has 13 residues.

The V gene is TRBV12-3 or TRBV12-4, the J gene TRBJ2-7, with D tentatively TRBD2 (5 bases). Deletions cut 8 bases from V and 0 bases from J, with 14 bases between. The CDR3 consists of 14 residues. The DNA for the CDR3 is TGTGCCAGCCAAAAAACCGGACTCTCCTACGAGCAGTACTTC. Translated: CASQKTGLSYEQYF.

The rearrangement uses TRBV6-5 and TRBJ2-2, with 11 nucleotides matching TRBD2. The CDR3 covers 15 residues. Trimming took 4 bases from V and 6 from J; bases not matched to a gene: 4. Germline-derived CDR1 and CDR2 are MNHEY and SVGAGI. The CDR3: CASSSTSGSPGELFF. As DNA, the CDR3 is TGTGCCAGCAGTTCCACTAGCGGGAGCCCCGGGGAGCTGTTTTTT.

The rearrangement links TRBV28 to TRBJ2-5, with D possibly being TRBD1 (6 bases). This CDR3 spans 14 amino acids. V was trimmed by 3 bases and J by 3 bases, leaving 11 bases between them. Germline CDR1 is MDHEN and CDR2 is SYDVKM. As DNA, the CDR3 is TGTGCCAGCAGTTTCAGGGGAATGGAAGAGACCCAGTACTTC. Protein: CASSFRGMEETQYF. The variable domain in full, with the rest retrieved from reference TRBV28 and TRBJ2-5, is DVKVTQSSRYLVKRTGEKVFLECVQDMDHENMFWYRQDPGLGLRLIYFSYDVKMKEKGDIPEGYSVSREKKERFSLILESASTNQTSMYLCASSFRGMEETQYFGPGTRLLVL.

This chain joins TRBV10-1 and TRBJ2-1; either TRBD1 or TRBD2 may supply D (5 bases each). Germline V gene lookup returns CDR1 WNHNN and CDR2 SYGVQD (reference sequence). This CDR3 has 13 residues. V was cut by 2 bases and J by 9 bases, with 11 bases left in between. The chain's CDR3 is CASSEGGRSEQFF. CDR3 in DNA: TGCGCCAGCAGTGAGGGGGGACGAAGTGAGCAGTTCTTC.

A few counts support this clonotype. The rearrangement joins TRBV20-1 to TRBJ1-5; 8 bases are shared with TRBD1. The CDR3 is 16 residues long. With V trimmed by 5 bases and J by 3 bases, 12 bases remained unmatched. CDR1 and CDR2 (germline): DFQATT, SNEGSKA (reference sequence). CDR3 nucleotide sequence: TGCAGTGCTTGCGCCCCGACAGGGGAAAACAATCAGCCCCAGCATTTT. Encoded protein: CSACAPTGENNQPQHF.

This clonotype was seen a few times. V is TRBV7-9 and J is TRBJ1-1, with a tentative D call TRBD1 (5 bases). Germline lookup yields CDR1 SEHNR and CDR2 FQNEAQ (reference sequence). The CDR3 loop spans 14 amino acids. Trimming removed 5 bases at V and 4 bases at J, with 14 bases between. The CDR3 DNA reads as TGTGCCAGCAGCGGGAAGGGGCAGGGCACTGAAGCTTTCTTT. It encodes CASSGKGQGTEAFF.

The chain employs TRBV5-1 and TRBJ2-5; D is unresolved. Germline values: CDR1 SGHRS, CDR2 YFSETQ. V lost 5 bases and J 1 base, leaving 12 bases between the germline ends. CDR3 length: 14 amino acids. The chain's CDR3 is CASRQLAVQETQYF. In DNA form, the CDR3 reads TGCGCCAGCAGGCAGCTGGCGGTCCAAGAGACCCAGTACTTC.

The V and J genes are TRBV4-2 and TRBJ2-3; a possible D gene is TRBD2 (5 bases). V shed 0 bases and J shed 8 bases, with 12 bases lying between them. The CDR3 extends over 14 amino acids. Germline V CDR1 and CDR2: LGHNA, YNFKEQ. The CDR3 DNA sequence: TGTGCCAGCAGCCAAGAGTTGTTGGCGGGTACGCAGTATTTT. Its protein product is CASSQELLAGTQYF.

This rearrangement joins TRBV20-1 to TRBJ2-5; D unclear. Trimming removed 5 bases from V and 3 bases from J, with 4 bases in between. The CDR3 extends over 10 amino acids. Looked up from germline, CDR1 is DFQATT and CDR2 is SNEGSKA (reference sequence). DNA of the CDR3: TGCAGTGCTTACAAAGAGACCCAGTACTTC. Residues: CSAYKETQYF.

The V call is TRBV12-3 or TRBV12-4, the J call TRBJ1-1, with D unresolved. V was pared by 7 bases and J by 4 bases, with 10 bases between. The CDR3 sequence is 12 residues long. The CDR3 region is CASTAPGTEAFF. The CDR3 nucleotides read TGTGCCAGCACTGCACCCGGCACTGAAGCTTTCTTT.

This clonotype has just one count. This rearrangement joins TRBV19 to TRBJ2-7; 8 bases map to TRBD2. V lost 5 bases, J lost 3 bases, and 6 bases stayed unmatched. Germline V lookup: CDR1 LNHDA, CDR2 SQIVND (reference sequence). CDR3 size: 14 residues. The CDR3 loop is CASSVAGGVYEQYF. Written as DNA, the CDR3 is TGTGCCAGTAGTGTGGCGGGAGGCGTCTACGAGCAGTACTTC.

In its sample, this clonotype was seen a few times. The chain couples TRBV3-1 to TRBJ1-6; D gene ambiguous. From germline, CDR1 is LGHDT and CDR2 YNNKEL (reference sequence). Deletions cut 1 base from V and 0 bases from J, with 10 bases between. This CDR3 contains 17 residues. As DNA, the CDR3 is TGTGCCAGCAGCCAAGTACCCTTCGGCTCCTATAATTCACCCCTCCACTTT. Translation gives CASSQVPFGSYNSPLHF.

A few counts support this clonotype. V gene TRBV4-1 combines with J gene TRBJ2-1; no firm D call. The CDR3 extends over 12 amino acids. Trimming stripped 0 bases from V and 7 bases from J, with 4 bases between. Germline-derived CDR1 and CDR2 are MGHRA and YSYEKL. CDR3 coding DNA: TGCGCCAGCAGCCAAGAGGAAAATGAGCAGTTCTTC. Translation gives CASSQEENEQFF.

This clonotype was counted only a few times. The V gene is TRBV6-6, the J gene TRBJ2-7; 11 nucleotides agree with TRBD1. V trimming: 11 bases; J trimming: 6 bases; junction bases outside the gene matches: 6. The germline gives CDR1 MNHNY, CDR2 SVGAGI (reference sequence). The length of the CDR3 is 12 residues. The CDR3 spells CAGGQGVGEQYF. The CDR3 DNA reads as TGTGCCGGGGGACAGGGGGTGGGCGAGCAGTACTTC.